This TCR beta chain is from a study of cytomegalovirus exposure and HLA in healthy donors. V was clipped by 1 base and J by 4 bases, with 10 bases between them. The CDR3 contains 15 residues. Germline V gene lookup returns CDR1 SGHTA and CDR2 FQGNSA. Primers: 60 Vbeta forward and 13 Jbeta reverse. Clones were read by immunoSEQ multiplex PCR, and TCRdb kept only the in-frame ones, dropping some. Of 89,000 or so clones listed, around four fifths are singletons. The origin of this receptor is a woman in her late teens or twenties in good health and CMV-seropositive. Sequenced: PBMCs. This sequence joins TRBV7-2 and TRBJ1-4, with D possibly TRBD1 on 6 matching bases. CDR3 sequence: CASSLVGTSNEKLFF. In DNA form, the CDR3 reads TGTGCCAGCAGCTTAGTAGGGACAAGTAATGAAAAACTGTTTTTT.